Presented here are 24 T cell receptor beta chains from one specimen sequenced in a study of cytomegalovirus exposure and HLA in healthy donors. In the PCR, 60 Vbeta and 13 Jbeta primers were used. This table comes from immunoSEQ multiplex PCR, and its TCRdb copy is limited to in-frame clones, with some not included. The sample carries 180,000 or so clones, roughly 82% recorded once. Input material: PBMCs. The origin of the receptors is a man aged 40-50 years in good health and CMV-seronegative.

The CDR3 region is CASKGQGGNEQFF. The DNA of the CDR3 is TGTGCCAGTAAGGGACAGGGAGGCAATGAGCAGTTCTTC. The rearrangement uses TRBV2 and TRBJ2-1, with 9 bases lining up with TRBD1. CDR1 is SNHLY and CDR2 is FYNNEI in the germline V gene. The V gene end was trimmed by 9 bases and the J gene end by 6 bases; junction bases not matched to a gene: 6. This CDR3 has 13 amino acids.

CDR3 protein: CASSTSRVETQYF. The CDR3 DNA reads TGTGCCAGCAGCACTTCGAGGGTTGAGACCCAGTACTTC. This sequence joins TRBV9 and TRBJ2-5; maybe TRBD2 (5 bases). Trimming pared 4 bases from V and 5 bases from J, leaving 12 bases between. The CDR3 length is 13 residues. Germline-derived CDR1 and CDR2 are SGDLS and YYNGEE.

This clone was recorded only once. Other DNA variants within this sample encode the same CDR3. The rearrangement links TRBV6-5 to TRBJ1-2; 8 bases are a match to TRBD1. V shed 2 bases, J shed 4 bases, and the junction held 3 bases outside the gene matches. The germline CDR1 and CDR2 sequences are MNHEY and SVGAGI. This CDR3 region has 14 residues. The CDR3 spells CASSYTGQGYGYTF. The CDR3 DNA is TGTGCCAGCAGTTACACAGGACAGGGCTATGGCTACACCTTC.

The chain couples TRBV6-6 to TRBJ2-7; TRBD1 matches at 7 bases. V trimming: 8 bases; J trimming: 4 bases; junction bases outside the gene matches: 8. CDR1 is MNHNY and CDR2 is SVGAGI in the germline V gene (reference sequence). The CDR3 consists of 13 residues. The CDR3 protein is CASGTGETYEQYF. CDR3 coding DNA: TGTGCCAGCGGTACAGGGGAAACGTACGAGCAGTACTTC.

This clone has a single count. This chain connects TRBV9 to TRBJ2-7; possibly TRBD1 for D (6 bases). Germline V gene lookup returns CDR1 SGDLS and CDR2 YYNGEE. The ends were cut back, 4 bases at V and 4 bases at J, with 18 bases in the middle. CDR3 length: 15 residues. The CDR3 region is CASSPRAVGTYEQYF. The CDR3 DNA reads TGTGCCAGCAGCCCCCGGGCGGTGGGGACATACGAGCAGTACTTC.

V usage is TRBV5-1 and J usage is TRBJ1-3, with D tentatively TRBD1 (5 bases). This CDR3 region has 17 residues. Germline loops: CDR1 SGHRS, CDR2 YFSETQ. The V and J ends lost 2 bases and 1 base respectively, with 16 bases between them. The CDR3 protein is CASSFSGQGFSGNTIYF. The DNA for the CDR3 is TGCGCCAGCAGCTTCAGTGGGCAGGGTTTTTCTGGAAACACCATATATTTT.

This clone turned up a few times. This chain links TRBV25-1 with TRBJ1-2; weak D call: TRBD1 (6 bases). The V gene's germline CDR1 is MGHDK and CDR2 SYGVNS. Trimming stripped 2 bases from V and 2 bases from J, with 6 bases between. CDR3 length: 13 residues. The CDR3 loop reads CASSEDRNYGYTF. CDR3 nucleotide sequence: TGTGCCAGCAGTGAAGACAGGAACTATGGCTACACCTTC.

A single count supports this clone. The CDR3: CASSQDWWRNTEAFF. The CDR3 DNA reads TGCGCCAGCAGCCAAGACTGGTGGAGGAACACTGAAGCTTTCTTT. The chain combines TRBV4-3 with TRBJ1-1; D remains unclear. This CDR3 region has 15 residues. Germline CDR1 LGHNA, CDR2 YSLEER. V lost 0 bases, J lost 1 base, and 9 bases lay in between.

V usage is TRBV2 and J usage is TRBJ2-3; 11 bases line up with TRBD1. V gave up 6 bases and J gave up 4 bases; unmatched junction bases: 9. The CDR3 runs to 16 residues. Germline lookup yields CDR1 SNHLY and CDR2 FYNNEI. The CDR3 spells CASSLPGQGGPDTQYF. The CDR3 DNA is TGTGCCAGCAGCCTCCCGGGACAGGGGGGTCCAGATACGCAGTATTTT.

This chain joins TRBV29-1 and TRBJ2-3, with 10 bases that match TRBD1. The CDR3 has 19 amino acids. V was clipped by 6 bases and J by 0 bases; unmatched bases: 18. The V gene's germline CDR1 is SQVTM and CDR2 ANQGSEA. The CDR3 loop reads CSVTLFGTGVKASTDTQYF. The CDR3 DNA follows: TGCAGCGTAACTTTATTCGGGACAGGGGTGAAAGCTAGCACAGATACGCAGTATTTT.

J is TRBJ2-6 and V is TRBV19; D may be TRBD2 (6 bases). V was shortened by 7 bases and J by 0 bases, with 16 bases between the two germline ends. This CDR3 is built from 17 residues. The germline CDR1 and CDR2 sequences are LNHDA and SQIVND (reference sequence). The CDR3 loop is CASIRVAVASGANVLTF. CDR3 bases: TGTGCCAGTATTCGGGTAGCGGTTGCCTCTGGGGCCAACGTCCTGACTTTC. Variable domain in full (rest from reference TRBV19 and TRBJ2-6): DGGITQSPKYLFRKEGQNVTLSCEQNLNHDAMYWYRQDPGQGLRLIYYSQIVNDFQKGDIAEGYSVSREKKESFPLTVTSAQKNPTAFYLCASIRVAVASGANVLTFGAGSRLTVL.

As DNA, the CDR3 is TGTGCCACCAACTCACAGGGGAGGCATTATGAAAAACTGTTTTTT. Translation gives CATNSQGRHYEKLFF. V is TRBV15 and J is TRBJ1-4; TRBD1 aligns across 7 bases. The CDR3 covers 15 residues. From germline, CDR1 is LNHNV and CDR2 YYDKDF (reference sequence). V dropped 7 bases and J dropped 6; count of bases not matched to a gene: 11. Using reference TRBV15 and TRBJ1-4 for the parts outside the CDR3, the full variable domain is DAMVIQNPRYQVTQFGKPVTLSCSQTLNHNVMYWYQQKSSQAPKLLFHYYDKDFNNEADTPDNFQSRRPNTSFCFLDIRSPGLGDTAMYLCATNSQGRHYEKLFFGSGTQLSVL.

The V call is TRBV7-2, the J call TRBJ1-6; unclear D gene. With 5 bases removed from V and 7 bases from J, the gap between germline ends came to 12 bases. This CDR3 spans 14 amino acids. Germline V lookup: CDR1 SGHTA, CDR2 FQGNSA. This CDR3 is CASSQHAVNSPLHF. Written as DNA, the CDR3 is TGTGCCAGCAGCCAACATGCAGTAAATTCACCCCTCCACTTT.

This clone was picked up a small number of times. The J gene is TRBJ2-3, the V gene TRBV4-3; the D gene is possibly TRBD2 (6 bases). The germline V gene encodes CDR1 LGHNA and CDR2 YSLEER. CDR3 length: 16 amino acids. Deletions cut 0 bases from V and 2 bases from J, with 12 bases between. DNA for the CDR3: TGCGCCAGCAGCCAAGATATCGCGGGGCTCACAGATACGCAGTATTTT. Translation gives CASSQDIAGLTDTQYF.

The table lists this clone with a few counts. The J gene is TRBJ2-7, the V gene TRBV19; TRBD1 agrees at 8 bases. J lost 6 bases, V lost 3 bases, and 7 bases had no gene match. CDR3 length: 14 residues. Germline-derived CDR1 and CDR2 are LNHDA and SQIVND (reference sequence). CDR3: CASSIGGQGSEQYF. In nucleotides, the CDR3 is TGTGCCAGTAGTATTGGTGGACAGGGATCCGAGCAGTACTTC.

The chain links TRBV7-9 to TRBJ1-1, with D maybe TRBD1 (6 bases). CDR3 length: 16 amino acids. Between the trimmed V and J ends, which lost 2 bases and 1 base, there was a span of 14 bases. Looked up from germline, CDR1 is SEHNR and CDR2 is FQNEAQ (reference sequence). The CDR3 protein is CASSLWGHGANTEAFF. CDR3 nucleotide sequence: TGTGCCAGCAGCTTATGGGGGCATGGGGCGAACACTGAAGCTTTCTTT.

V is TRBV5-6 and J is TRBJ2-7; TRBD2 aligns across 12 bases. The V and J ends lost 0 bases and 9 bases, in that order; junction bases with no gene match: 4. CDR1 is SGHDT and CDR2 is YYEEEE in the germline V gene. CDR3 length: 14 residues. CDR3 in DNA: TGTGCCAGCAGCTTGGGACTAGCGGGAGTGGCGCAGTACTTC. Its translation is CASSLGLAGVAQYF.

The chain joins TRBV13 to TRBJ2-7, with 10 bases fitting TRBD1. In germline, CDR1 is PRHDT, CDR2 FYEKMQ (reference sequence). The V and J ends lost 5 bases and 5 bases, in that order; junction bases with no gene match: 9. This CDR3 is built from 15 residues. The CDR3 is CASSVGGTGAHEQYF. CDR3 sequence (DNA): TGTGCCAGCAGCGTCGGAGGGACAGGGGCCCACGAGCAGTACTTC.

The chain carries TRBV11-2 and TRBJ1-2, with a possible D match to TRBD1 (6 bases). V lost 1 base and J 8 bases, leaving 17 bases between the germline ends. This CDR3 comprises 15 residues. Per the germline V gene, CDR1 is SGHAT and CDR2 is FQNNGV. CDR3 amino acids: CASSLAATGYGGYTF. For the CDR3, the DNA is TGTGCCAGCAGCTTAGCGGCAACAGGGTACGGCGGCTACACCTTC.

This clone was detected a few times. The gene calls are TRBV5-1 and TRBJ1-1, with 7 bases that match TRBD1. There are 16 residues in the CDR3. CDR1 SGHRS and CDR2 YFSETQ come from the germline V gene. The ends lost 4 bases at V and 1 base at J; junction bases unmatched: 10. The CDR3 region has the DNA TGCGCCAGCAGCACAAACCCCAGGGGGACGAACACTGAAGCTTTCTTT. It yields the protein CASSTNPRGTNTEAFF.

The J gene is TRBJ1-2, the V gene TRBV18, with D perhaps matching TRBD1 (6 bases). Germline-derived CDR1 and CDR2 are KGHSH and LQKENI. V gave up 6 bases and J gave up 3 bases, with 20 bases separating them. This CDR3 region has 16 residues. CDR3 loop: CASSSLAGGADYGYTF. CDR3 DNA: TGTGCCAGCTCCTCCCTTGCTGGGGGGGCTGACTATGGCTACACCTTC.

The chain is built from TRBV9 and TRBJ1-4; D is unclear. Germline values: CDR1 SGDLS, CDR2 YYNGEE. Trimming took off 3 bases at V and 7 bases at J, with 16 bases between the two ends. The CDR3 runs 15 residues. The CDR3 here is CASSALHSGAEKLFF. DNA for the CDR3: TGTGCCAGCAGCGCCCTCCATAGCGGAGCTGAAAAACTGTTTTTT.

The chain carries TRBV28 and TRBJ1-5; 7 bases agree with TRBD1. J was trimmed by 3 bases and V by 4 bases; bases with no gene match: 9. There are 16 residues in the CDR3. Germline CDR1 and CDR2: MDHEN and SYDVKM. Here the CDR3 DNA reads TGTGCCAGCAGTTCAAGGGTTGACAGGGTCAATCAGCCCCAGCATTTT. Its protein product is CASSSRVDRVNQPQHF.

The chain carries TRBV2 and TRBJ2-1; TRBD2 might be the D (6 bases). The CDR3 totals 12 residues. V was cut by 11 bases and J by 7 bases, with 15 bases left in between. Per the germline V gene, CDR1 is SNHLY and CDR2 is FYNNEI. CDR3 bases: TGTGCCGGACGGACTATCGGGAATGAGCAGTTCTTC. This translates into CAGRTIGNEQFF.